The 15 T cell receptor beta chains reported below all come from one sample, sequenced in a study of identical twins. TCRdb independently ran MiXCR on the 5' RACE reads; one entry per CDR3 protein. This table has under 1 million distinct CDR3 sequences, roughly 12% appearing once. Separately, the same data were catalogued under a study of yellow fever vaccine responses in identical twins.

The sample comprised PBMCs. These receptors were obtained from a woman under 30 in good health.

The chain uses TRBV20-1 and TRBJ2-1; tentative D call: TRBD2 (5 bases). Looked up from germline, CDR1 is DFQATT and CDR2 is SNEGSKA (reference sequence). The CDR3 covers 16 residues. Trimming took off 0 bases at V and 9 bases at J, with 21 bases between the two ends. CDR3 bases: TGCAGTGCTAGAGATCAAATTCGGGGTCCTTCGTCTGAGCAGTTCTTC. Amino acid sequence: CSARDQIRGPSSEQFF.

This clonotype was seen many times. This rearrangement joins TRBV7-6 to TRBJ2-3; 7 nucleotides line up with TRBD1. This CDR3 is 14 amino acids long. J was trimmed by 4 bases and V by 1 base; bases with no gene match: 2. CDR1 and CDR2 (germline): SGHVS, FNYEAQ. CDR3 nucleotides: TGTGCCAGCAGCTTAGTAAGGGGGCCAGATACGCAGTATTTT. Its protein product is CASSLVRGPDTQYF. The full variable domain, with the rest looked up from reference TRBV7-6 and TRBJ2-3, is GAGVSQSPRYKVTKRGQDVALRCDPISGHVSLYWYRQALGQGPEFLTYFNYEAQQDKSGLPNDRFSAERPEGSISTLTIQRTEQRDSAMYRCASSLVRGPDTQYFGPGTRLTVL.

This clonotype showed up just a few times. The chain employs TRBV7-6 and TRBJ2-5, with 9 nucleotides matching TRBD2. Germline trimming cut 5 bases from V and 5 bases from J; bases unmatched to any gene: 9. Germline-derived CDR1 and CDR2 are SGHVS and FNYEAQ. The CDR3 is 15 residues long. The CDR3 nucleotides are TGTGCCAGCAGCCATAATAGCGGGAGTTGGGAGACCCAGTACTTC. This sequence encodes CASSHNSGSWETQYF.

V usage is TRBV27 and J usage is TRBJ2-5, with 8 bases that match TRBD2. The CDR3 is made up of 14 amino acids. Germline V CDR1 and CDR2: MNHEY, SMNVEV (reference sequence). The V segment lost 1 base and the J segment 5 bases; nucleotides outside the gene matches: 3. The CDR3, as DNA: TGTGCCAGCAGTTTATATTCTAGCGGGGAGACCCAGTACTTC. It yields the protein CASSLYSSGETQYF.

This clonotype has only a few counts. This chain joins TRBV7-2 and TRBJ2-3; tentatively, D is TRBD1 or TRBD2 (5 bases each). This CDR3 has 15 residues. The germline V and J ends were trimmed by 1 base and 5 bases, with 13 bases remaining between them. Germline V lookup: CDR1 SGHTA, CDR2 FQGNSA. The CDR3 DNA follows: TGTGCCAGCAGCTTAGTGTCGGCAGGGAGAGATACGCAGTATTTT. Translation gives CASSLVSAGRDTQYF.

V usage is TRBV7-7 and J usage is TRBJ2-5; possibly TRBD1 for D (5 bases). Germline loops: CDR1 SSHAT, CDR2 FNYEAQ (reference sequence). Trimming took 2 bases from V and 0 from J, leaving 10 bases between them. The length of the CDR3 is 15 residues. CDR3 region: CASSLLDKYQETQYF. DNA for the CDR3: TGTGCCAGCAGCTTACTGGACAAGTACCAAGAGACCCAGTACTTC.

This clonotype was found a few times. V is TRBV12-3 or TRBV12-4 and J is TRBJ1-5; tentatively, D is TRBD1 (5 bases). The CDR3 runs 15 residues. The V end lost 0 bases, the J end lost 7 bases, and 13 bases lay between the germline ends. The CDR3 protein is CASSLAGGGWQPQHF. Here the CDR3 DNA reads TGTGCCAGCAGTTTAGCTGGGGGGGGATGGCAGCCCCAGCATTTT.

The chain carries TRBV6-1 and TRBJ2-1, with TRBD2 matching 8 bases. CDR1 and CDR2 from the germline V gene are MNHNS and SASEGT. This CDR3 region has 14 residues. V gave up 8 bases and J gave up 2 bases; unmatched junction bases: 5. DNA for the CDR3: TGTGCCAGCGGCGTGCGGGAGGCCTACAATGAGCAGTTCTTC. Protein product: CASGVREAYNEQFF.

This clonotype was detected only a few times. This chain connects TRBV6-6 to TRBJ1-1; D is ambiguous. The germline V gene has CDR1 MNHNY and CDR2 SVGAGI (reference sequence). CDR3 length: 13 residues. Trimming removed 2 bases at V and 5 bases at J, with 9 bases between. The CDR3, as DNA: TGTGCCAGCAGTTACGGAATAGGTACTGAAGCTTTCTTT. This sequence encodes CASSYGIGTEAFF.

The chain couples TRBV27 to TRBJ2-1; 7 bases fit TRBD2. After removal of 7 bases from V and 0 bases from J, the junction contained 12 bases not matched to a gene. The CDR3 covers 17 residues. Germline V gene data show CDR1 as MNHEY and CDR2 as SMNVEV (reference sequence). CDR3 coding DNA: TGTGCCAGCACCCCTCGAGTGCGCGGGAGCTCCTACAATGAGCAGTTCTTC. It is translated as CASTPRVRGSSYNEQFF.

This clonotype has at least ten counts. The chain combines TRBV4-1 with TRBJ2-1; 10 bases align to TRBD2. This CDR3 has 15 residues. The germline V gene has CDR1 MGHRA and CDR2 YSYEKL. The trim removed 1 base at V and 8 bases at J, leaving 5 bases unmatched. As DNA, the CDR3 is TGCGCCAGCAGCCAAGCTAGCGGGAGCTCCTATGAGCAGTTCTTC. Protein: CASSQASGSSYEQFF.

This clonotype was recorded a few times. V gene TRBV10-3 combines with J gene TRBJ2-3; unclear D gene. This CDR3 has 13 amino acids. The V gene's germline CDR1 is ENHRY and CDR2 SYGVKD. The germline V and J ends were trimmed by 2 bases and 6 bases, with 9 bases remaining between them. CDR3 protein: CAISEPNQDTQYF. CDR3 DNA: TGTGCCATCAGTGAGCCTAATCAGGATACGCAGTATTTT.

This clonotype was detected only a few times. The V gene is TRBV28, the J gene TRBJ2-2, with no clear D. V lost 3 bases and J 4 bases, leaving 6 bases between the germline ends. Germline V gives CDR1 MDHEN, CDR2 SYDVKM. This CDR3 has 13 amino acids. Here the CDR3 reads CASSFVRTGELFF. CDR3 DNA sequence: TGTGCCAGCAGTTTTGTCCGCACCGGGGAGCTGTTTTTT.

This clonotype was detected once. The chain joins TRBV21-1 to TRBJ2-1; TRBD1 is the table's D call and was not checked against the DNA. TRBV21-1 is given as a pseudogene. The length of the CDR3 is 13 residues. CDR3 nucleotides: TGTGCCAGCACCCCGGTGGGGGACAATGAGCAGTTCTTC. The encoded protein is CASTPVGDNEQFF.

This chain uses TRBV14 with TRBJ2-2; tentatively, D is TRBD1 or TRBD2 (6 bases each). From germline, CDR1 is SGHDN and CDR2 FVKESK. CDR3 length: 19 amino acids. Between the trimmed V and J ends, which lost 2 bases and 2 bases, there was a span of 21 bases. The CDR3 nucleotides read TGTGCCAGCAGCCAAATTTATAGCGGAGGGGGGATAAACACCGGGGAGCTGTTTTTT. Translated, it gives CASSQIYSGGGINTGELFF.